The clone carrying this TCR beta chain was detected only a few times. Its antigen remains unidentified. At one boundary the junction diverges from the germline segment, which might be a read error. The read comes to an end 3 residues before the CDR3 does, leaving the germline J gene to fill in the end. Measured with immunoSEQ multiplex PCR; TCRdb has only the in-frame clones, and not every one. Altogether about 16,000 clones were found in the sample, and no singletons occur. This entry belongs to a study of T cell clonality in common variable immunodeficiency. Study results and caveats: In common variable immunodeficiency, TCR beta chains reportedly carried fewer deletions and N-nucleotide insertions. Links between repertoire features and CVID complications were heterogeneity-limited.

The CDR3 is 17 amino acids. Germline V gene data show CDR1 as SSHAT and CDR2 as FNYEAQ (reference sequence). For at least one year, all CVID subjects received replacement immunoglobulin. Each donor provided roughly 4.5 to 8.5 ml of heparinized whole blood. This TCR was sampled from a human donor with common variable immunodeficiency. Specimen: peripheral blood mononuclear cells. This chain joins TRBV7-7 and TRBJ1-3; D might be TRBD1 (6 bases). Incomplete CDR3 DNA: TGTGCTAGCAGCCTGATCCAGGGACACCTCTCTGGAAACACC. Residues: CASSLIQGHLSGNT. In full, the CDR3 is CASSLIQGHLSGNTIYF. The full variable domain, in which reference TRBV7-7 and TRBJ1-3 provide the parts outside the CDR3, is GAGVSQSPRYKVTKRGQDVTLRCDPISSHATLYWYQQALGQGPEFLTYFNYEAQPDKSGLPSDRFSAERPEGSISTLTIQRTEQRDSAMYRCASSLIQGHLSGNTIYFGEGSWLTVV.